The clone carrying this TCR beta chain was counted at least ten times. This specimen comes from a study of beta chain features in type 1 diabetes. The germline V gene encodes CDR1 SEHNR and CDR2 FQNEAQ (reference sequence). V trimming: 6 bases; J trimming: 4 bases; junction bases outside the gene matches: 8. This CDR3 has 15 residues. Since all of the isolated RNA was reverse transcribed, expressed TCRB transcripts were what got sequenced. The protocol was immunoSEQ multiplex PCR, while the TCRdb copy is restricted to in-frame clones and leaves out a portion. The table has about 160,000 clones, around 8.5% seen once.

The J gene is TRBJ2-7, the V gene TRBV7-9; 11 bases map to TRBD1. The receptor was isolated from a man between 18 and 29 years old in good health. Material: central memory CD4+ T cells from blood. Written as DNA, the CDR3 is TGTGCCAGCAGTCCTTTTGGGACAGGGGGGTACGAGCAGTACTTC. It translates to CASSPFGTGGYEQYF.